This record covers a single T cell receptor beta chain. The germline V gene encodes CDR1 WSHSY and CDR2 SAAADI. The CDR3 is 13 amino acids. V lost 6 bases to trimming and J lost 7 bases; unmatched junction nucleotides: 3. Study processing details: Reference gene primer amplification yielded estimated nucleated cell counts. The table came from immunoSEQ multiplex PCR; TCRdb's copy has only in-frame clones and leaves some out. V, J and clone size reflect that table, while D and trimming were determined from the DNA. The top ten hold approximately 6% of the sample, which has nearly 250,000 clones, roughly 88% seen once. The data stem from a study of blood T cell repertoires in COVID-19. Looking at the study overall: Nucleic acid was either cDNA or gDNA, and it came from T cells, B-cell-depleted T cells, or PBMCs.

This chain connects TRBV10-2 to TRBJ1-6; 7 nucleotides match TRBD1. The sequenced material came from peripheral blood. The clonotype comes from a woman older than 75 with COVID-19, enrolled during active disease. The CDR3 DNA reads TGCGCCAGCAGCGAGACAGGGAATTCACCCCTCCACTTT. Translation gives CASSETGNSPLHF.